These 15 T cell receptor beta chains were sequenced from one sample in a study of shared clonotypes between healthy human individuals. Libraries were prepared by immunoSEQ multiplex PCR; TCRdb keeps only in-frame clonotypes and omits some of them. Of over 700,000 clones listed, roughly 72% are singletons. The specimen sequenced was memory CD4+ T cells sorted from blood. Sample subset: CD45RA-negative fraction. Receptors originate from a woman in her thirties in good health.

The chain recombines TRBV6-5 with TRBJ1-3; D not resolved. Trimming took off 5 bases at V and 2 bases at J, with 10 bases between the two ends. CDR1 is MNHEY, CDR2 SVGAGI, per germline. The CDR3 has 14 amino acids. The DNA for the CDR3 is TGTGCCAGCAGTCGAGGAAGAACTGGAAACACCATATATTTT. Translated: CASSRGRTGNTIYF.

The genes are TRBV29-1 and TRBJ2-1, with a weak D call TRBD1 (6 bases). V was pared by 4 bases and J by 8 bases, with 21 bases between. CDR1 and CDR2 from the germline V gene are SQVTM and ANQGSEA. The CDR3 covers 15 residues. CDR3 residues: CSVAFGLGGRDEQFF. The CDR3 bases are TGCAGCGTTGCCTTCGGCCTAGGGGGTCGGGATGAGCAGTTCTTC.

In nucleotides, the CDR3 is TGTGCCAGCAGTGGGTTCGTTGTTCCTGAGCAGTTCTTC. Protein: CASSGFVVPEQFF. V usage is TRBV2 and J usage is TRBJ2-1; D call uncertain. From germline, CDR1 is SNHLY and CDR2 FYNNEI. V was cut by 4 bases and J by 9 bases, with 13 bases left in between. The CDR3 spans 13 residues. Complete variable domain (other parts from reference TRBV2 and TRBJ2-1): EPEVTQTPSHQVTQMGQEVILRCVPISNHLYFYWYRQILGQKVEFLVSFYNNEISEKSEIFDDQFSVERPDGSNFTLKIRSTKLEDSAMYFCASSGFVVPEQFFGPGTRLTVL.

This chain joins TRBV6-1 and TRBJ1-1; D is ambiguous. This CDR3 spans 15 amino acids. Germline CDR1 MNHNS, CDR2 SASEGT. Between the trimmed V and J ends, which lost 5 bases and 5 bases, there was a span of 18 bases. The chain's CDR3 is CASSTGIFYRTEAFF. In DNA, the CDR3 is TGTGCCAGCAGTACCGGAATATTCTATAGGACTGAAGCTTTCTTT.

The chain is built from TRBV6-5 and TRBJ2-3; 9 nucleotides agree with TRBD2. The germline gives CDR1 MNHEY, CDR2 SVGAGI. The CDR3 loop spans 13 amino acids. V lost 7 bases and J lost 6; bases outside the gene matches: 5. CDR3 amino acids: CASKGLAADTQYF. The CDR3, as DNA: TGTGCCAGCAAGGGACTAGCAGCGGATACGCAGTATTTT.

The chain joins TRBV6-5 to TRBJ2-5; the D gene could be TRBD1 or TRBD2 (5 bases each). CDR1 and CDR2 from the germline V gene are MNHEY and SVGAGI. This CDR3 is 13 amino acids long. The ends were cut back, 8 bases at V and 4 bases at J, with 14 bases in the middle. CDR3 nucleotide sequence: TGTGCCAGCGGGCAGAGGGGCGGAGAGACCCAGTACTTC. Its translation is CASGQRGGETQYF.

The chain recombines TRBV25-1 with TRBJ2-2; D remains ambiguous. The CDR3 is 16 amino acids. Germline CDR1 and CDR2: MGHDK and SYGVNS. The ends were cut back, 2 bases at V and 5 bases at J, with 15 bases in the middle. The chain's CDR3 is CASSERLGIGTGELFF. CDR3 DNA: TGTGCCAGCAGTGAAAGGCTGGGGATTGGAACCGGGGAGCTGTTTTTT.

The chain recombines TRBV28 with TRBJ2-7, with D perhaps given as TRBD1 or TRBD2 (5 bases each). Trimming removed 7 bases at V and 1 base at J, with 14 bases between. CDR3 length: 14 amino acids. CDR1 MDHEN and CDR2 SYDVKM come from the germline V gene. This CDR3 reads CASTLGRRSYEQYF. CDR3 nucleotides: TGTGCCAGCACCCTGGGACGGCGGTCCTACGAGCAGTACTTC.

This rearrangement joins TRBV30 to TRBJ1-2, with D maybe TRBD1 (5 bases). CDR1 is GTSNPN and CDR2 is SVGIG in the germline V gene (reference sequence). The CDR3 runs 13 residues. Trimming cost V 0 bases and J 8 bases, with 13 bases left between them. The CDR3 is CAWSVTGAGGYTF. The CDR3 bases are TGTGCCTGGAGTGTAACCGGGGCCGGGGGCTACACCTTC.

The chain has TRBV9 and TRBJ2-7; 9 nucleotides line up with TRBD1. The length of the CDR3 is 15 residues. The germline V gene encodes CDR1 SGDLS and CDR2 YYNGEE. V lost 0 bases, J lost 5 bases, and 6 bases stayed unmatched. The CDR3 sequence: CASSVGTGAFDEQYF. The CDR3 region has the DNA TGTGCCAGCAGCGTAGGGACAGGGGCGTTCGACGAGCAGTACTTC. The complete variable domain, with remaining parts taken from reference TRBV9 and TRBJ2-7, reads DSGVTQTPKHLITATGQRVTLRCSPRSGDLSVYWYQQSLDQGLQFLIQYYNGEERAKGNILERFSAQQFPDLHSELNLSSLELGDSALYFCASSVGTGAFDEQYFGPGTRLTVT.

The J gene is TRBJ2-1, the V gene TRBV5-4, with 9 bases that match TRBD1. CDR1 SGHNT and CDR2 YYREEE come from the germline V gene (reference sequence). Germline trimming cut 4 bases from V and 9 bases from J; bases unmatched to any gene: 5. This CDR3 comprises 13 residues. This chain's CDR3 is CASSGTDRGEQFF. CDR3 coding DNA: TGTGCCAGCAGCGGTACGGACAGGGGTGAGCAGTTCTTC.

The rearrangement links TRBV2 to TRBJ2-1, with 15 positions matching TRBD2. Germline CDR1 is SNHLY and CDR2 is FYNNEI. This CDR3 has 15 amino acids. The V and J ends lost 3 bases and 7 bases, in that order; junction bases with no gene match: 1. CDR3 DNA sequence: TGTGCCAGCAGTGAGGGACTAGCGGGAGGTAATGAGCAGTTCTTC. The encoded protein is CASSEGLAGGNEQFF. Full variable domain (outside the CDR3, taken from reference TRBV2 and TRBJ2-1): EPEVTQTPSHQVTQMGQEVILRCVPISNHLYFYWYRQILGQKVEFLVSFYNNEISEKSEIFDDQFSVERPDGSNFTLKIRSTKLEDSAMYFCASSEGLAGGNEQFFGPGTRLTVL.

The rearrangement uses TRBV19 and TRBJ2-7; perhaps D is TRBD1 or TRBD2 (5 bases each). V was pared by 6 bases and J by 5 bases, with 17 bases between. Looked up from germline, CDR1 is LNHDA and CDR2 is SQIVND (reference sequence). The CDR3 contains 14 residues. The CDR3 loop is CASRQGVRSDEQYF. As DNA, the CDR3 is TGTGCCAGTAGGCAGGGAGTTCGTAGCGACGAGCAGTACTTC.

This chain links TRBV10-2 with TRBJ1-1; 8 positions agree with TRBD1. This CDR3 is built from 17 residues. After removal of 1 base from V and 4 bases from J, the junction contained 11 bases not matched to a gene. Looked up from germline, CDR1 is WSHSY and CDR2 is SAAADI. DNA of the CDR3: TGCGCCAGCAGTGAGTGGCGCCAGGGGGCGCGGGGCACTGAAGCTTTCTTT. It translates to CASSEWRQGARGTEAFF.

The chain has TRBV28 and TRBJ1-1; weak D call: TRBD1 (5 bases). Germline CDR1 and CDR2: MDHEN and SYDVKM. Deletions cut 4 bases from V and 5 bases from J, with 14 bases between. The CDR3 has 14 residues. This CDR3 reads CASSSSGGPTEAFF. CDR3 in DNA: TGTGCCAGCAGTTCTTCCGGGGGTCCAACTGAAGCTTTCTTT.